A selection of T cell receptor beta chains follows, all from one sample in a study of shared clonotypes between healthy human individuals. Assay used: immunoSEQ multiplex PCR; TCRdb lists only in-frame clones, some missing. The table records some 660,000 clones, less than 80% of them present only once. The sample consisted of memory CD4+ T cells sorted from blood. These receptors all stem from a woman in her thirties in good health. Each CDR3 is given with its conserved first and last residue. D genes are given only for firm matches. Not all rows give a size; the values are once, few, many and, for expanded clones, a class.

clone_size	d_call	v_call	j_call	cdr3_nt	cdr3_aa
.	.	TRBV9	TRBJ1-3	TGTGCCAGCAGCGTAGTAGGCGGCTTCTCTGGAAACACCATATATTTT	CASSVVGGFSGNTIYF
.	TRBD2	TRBV9	TRBJ2-1	TGTGCCAGCAGCGTTCAGGCGGGAGGGGGGAATGAGCAGTTCTTC	CASSVQAGGGNEQFF
few	TRBD1	TRBV6-5	TRBJ2-1	TGTGCCAGCACCCAACAGGGGTTCTCCTACAATGAGCAGTTCTTC	CASTQQGFSYNEQFF
.	.	TRBV19	TRBJ1-5	TGTGCCAGTAGTATCGGGGCGCGACAGCCCCAGCATTTT	CASSIGARQPQHF
.	TRBD1	TRBV19	TRBJ1-4	TGTGCCAGTAGTATCGGACAGGGGGCCTTGGAACTGTTTTTT	CASSIGQGALELFF
.	.	TRBV4-1	TRBJ1-2	TGCGCCAGCACTCCAACCATCGGGGGATCCTATGGCTACACCTTC	CASTPTIGGSYGYTF
once	.	TRBV5-6	TRBJ1-4	TGTGCCAGCAGCAGAAAACAGGGAGAAGATGAAAAACTGTTTTTT	CASSRKQGEDEKLFF
.	TRBD1	TRBV2	TRBJ1-1	TGTGCCAGCAAGTCCGACAGGGAGAACACTGAAGCTTTCTTT	CASKSDRENTEAFF
.	TRBD2	TRBV5-5	TRBJ2-3	TGTGCCAGCAGATCTCGACTAGCGGGAATCGCAGATACGCAGTATTTT	CASRSRLAGIADTQYF
.	.	TRBV5-1	TRBJ1-4	TGCGCCAGCAGCTTGGATAGGGCTAAGGAAAAACTGTTTTTT	CASSLDRAKEKLFF
.	.	TRBV6-5	TRBJ2-7	TGTGCCAGCAGTTGGGGCTGGGACCAAGGTAACTACGAGCAGTACTTC	CASSWGWDQGNYEQYF
.	TRBD2	TRBV30	TRBJ2-3	TGTGCCTGGAGTGGGGGAGGGGTAGCGGGAGTCTATACGCAGTATTTT	CAWSGGGVAGVYTQYF
.	TRBD2	TRBV7-2	TRBJ2-7	TGTGCCAGCAGCTTTGGTAGCGGGAAGTATGAGCAGTACTTC	CASSFGSGKYEQYF
once	.	TRBV9	TRBJ2-1	TGTGCCAGCAGCGTAGTGCCCGAGCGGGCGGGGTACAATGAGCAGTTCTTC	CASSVVPERAGYNEQFF
.	TRBD2	TRBV7-6	TRBJ2-7	TGTGCCAGCAGCAACGGACTAGCGGGCTACGAGCAGTACTTC	CASSNGLAGYEQYF
.	TRBD1	TRBV28	TRBJ2-2	TGTGCCAGCAGTTTCCCTCGCCGGGACAGGGGGACCGGGGAGCTGTTTTTT	CASSFPRRDRGTGELFF
few	TRBD1	TRBV6-1	TRBJ2-7	TGTGCCAGCAGTACGGACAGGGCGCGCTTCTACGAGCAGTACTTC	CASSTDRARFYEQYF
.	TRBD2	TRBV7-8	TRBJ2-1	TGTGCCAGCAGCCGGCACTCCGGGACTAGCGGGAGATATGATGAGCAGTTCTTC	CASSRHSGTSGRYDEQFF
.	.	TRBV7-6	TRBJ1-5	TGTGCCAGCAGCTTACAACAGGGCGGAGGACAGCCCCAGCATTTT	CASSLQQGGGQPQHF
.	TRBD2	TRBV19	TRBJ2-3	TGTGCCAGCCAGCGGACTAGCGGCGCCACAGATACGCAGTATTTT	CASQRTSGATDTQYF
.	TRBD2	TRBV5-1	TRBJ2-2	TGCGCCAGCAGCTTGCGCGGGAGAGAGACCGGGGAGCTGTTTTTT	CASSLRGRETGELFF
.	TRBD1	TRBV28	TRBJ1-2	TGTGCCAGCAGTCGGGGCGGACAGGGGGCCGGCTACACCTTC	CASSRGGQGAGYTF
.	TRBD2	TRBV28	TRBJ2-7	TGTGCCAGCAGTCGCGGACTAGGTGTTCTCGAGCAGTACTTC	CASSRGLGVLEQYF
once	.	TRBV20-1	TRBJ2-5	TGCAGTGCACCGAAGGGGGAGACCCAGTACTTC	CSAPKGETQYF
.	.	TRBV7-8	TRBJ1-5	TGTGCCAGCAGCCCAATTACGAGGAAACAGCCCCAGCATTTT	CASSPITRKQPQHF
.	.	TRBV27	TRBJ2-1	TGTGCCAGCAGCCGCTCCGTCTCCGGGAGTTATCGCTACAATGAGCAGTTCTTC	CASSRSVSGSYRYNEQFF
.	.	TRBV19	TRBJ1-4	TGTGCCAGTAGTGCCGGGCCTCGGCAAACTAATGAAAAACTGTTTTTT	CASSAGPRQTNEKLFF
few	.	TRBV6-6	TRBJ2-1	TGTGCCAGCAGTTACCGGGCCCCCGGGAGTGAGCAGTTCTTC	CASSYRAPGSEQFF
.	.	TRBV15	TRBJ2-5	TGTGCCACCAGCAGATTCGCCGGGGCCCAAGAGACCCAGTACTTC	CATSRFAGAQETQYF
.	.	TRBV5-1	TRBJ1-1	TGCGCCAGCAGCTTTACTATCTGGGGGACTGAAGCTTTCTTT	CASSFTIWGTEAFF
once	.	TRBV5-1	TRBJ2-6	TGCGCCAGTACATCATCTGGGGCCAACGTCCTGACTTTC	CASTSSGANVLTF
.	TRBD2	TRBV18	TRBJ2-1	TGTGCCAGCTCCCCGGGACTAGGGACTTACAATGAGCAGTTCTTC	CASSPGLGTYNEQFF
.	TRBD1	TRBV28	TRBJ2-5	TGTGCCAGCAGAACGGCACAGGGGCGAGAGACCCAGTACTTC	CASRTAQGRETQYF
.	.	TRBV28	TRBJ1-5	TGTGCCAGCAAAGGTCCGGGGTGGAATCAGCCCCAGCATTTT	CASKGPGWNQPQHF
few	.	TRBV2	TRBJ1-2	TGTGCCAGCAGTGAAGCGGCGGGACACTATGGCTACACCTTC	CASSEAAGHYGYTF
.	TRBD2	TRBV27	TRBJ2-3	TGTGCCAGGAGCTGGCTAGCGGGAGATACGCAGTATTTT	CARSWLAGDTQYF
.	.	TRBV28	TRBJ2-7	TGTGCCAGCAGTACTACGGTCTCCTACGAGCAGTACTTC	CASSTTVSYEQYF
.	.	TRBV9	TRBJ2-1	TGTGCCAGCAGCGTAGCAGTACACGGGGCTAATGAGCAGTTCTTC	CASSVAVHGANEQFF
.	.	TRBV20-1	TRBJ2-1	TGCAGTGCTAGCGCACGGCAATTCAATTTCTTC	CSASARQFNFF
.	.	TRBV18	TRBJ2-7	TGTGCCAGCTCACCACCAGGCGGGGTTGACGAGCAGTACTTC	CASSPPGGVDEQYF
once	.	TRBV28	TRBJ2-7	TGTGCCAGCAGTTTATTAAGCGGAGCCTCGGGGGAGCAGTACTTC	CASSLLSGASGEQYF
.	TRBD2	TRBV28	TRBJ2-7	TGTGCCAGCACCCCGGGCGGGAGCGGCTACGAGCAGTACTTC	CASTPGGSGYEQYF
.	TRBD2	TRBV28	TRBJ2-2	TGTGCCAGCGGACTAGCGGGGAACACCGGGGAGCTGTTTTTT	CASGLAGNTGELFF
.	TRBD1	TRBV5-1	TRBJ2-3	TGCGCCAGCAGCCCGAGCTGGCGGGACAGGGTCGTAGATACGCAGTATTTT	CASSPSWRDRVVDTQYF